This is a list of T cell receptor beta chains from one sample in a study of blood T cell repertoires in COVID-19. The data were produced by immunoSEQ multiplex PCR, yet TCRdb's version contains in-frame clones alone and is incomplete. The sample has about 90,000 clones, around 88% seen once. Sequencing was carried out using peripheral blood. These receptors originate from a man older than 75 with acute or convalescent COVID-19. The CDR3 runs from the conserved cysteine through the conserved F or W. Each record gives: D gene, clone size, V gene, J gene, CDR3 DNA, CDR3 protein. A D gene is named only where the DNA matches it firmly. A clone size is listed for some rows: how often the clone was seen (once, few, many), or a class if it is expanded.

>TRBD2|-|TRBV6-1|TRBJ2-1
TGTGCCAGCAGTGATGGGGCTAGCGGGATCTATGAGCAGTTCTTC
CASSDGASGIYEQFF
>-|-|TRBV24-1|TRBJ2-2
TGTGCCACCAGTGCTTGGGGGCTTGCGGAACACACCGGGGAGCTGTTTTTT
CATSAWGLAEHTGELFF
>-|-|TRBV27|TRBJ2-1
TGTGCCAGCAGGAGAAGCTCCTACAATGAGCAGTTCTTC
CASRRSSYNEQFF
>TRBD1|-|TRBV6-5|TRBJ2-1
TGTGCCAGCTCCGTGGACAGGTCCTACAATGAGCAGTTCTTC
CASSVDRSYNEQFF
>-|-|TRBV7-8|TRBJ1-5
TGTGCCAGCAGCTCGGGGTACAATCAGCCCCAGCATTTT
CASSSGYNQPQHF
>-|-|TRBV28|TRBJ1-1
TGTGCCAGCCGAAGGTCCTCCGGGACACTCGCTGAAGCTTTCTTT
CASRRSSGTLAEAFF
>-|-|TRBV29-1|TRBJ2-2
TGCAGCGTTGAACTCGGACAACTCACCGGGGAGCTGTTTTTT
CSVELGQLTGELFF
>-|once|TRBV15|TRBJ2-5
TGTGCCACCAGCAGACTCCACTGGATAGCCCAAGAGACCCAGTACTTC
CATSRLHWIAQETQYF
>TRBD1|-|TRBV19|TRBJ1-5
TGTGCCAGTAGTACGGACAGGGGTGGGAATCAGCCCCAGCATTTT
CASSTDRGGNQPQHF
>-|-|TRBV7-2|TRBJ1-1
TGTGCCAGCAGCTTAGCACAGGGGAACACTGAAGCTTTCTTT
CASSLAQGNTEAFF
>TRBD1|few|TRBV10-3|TRBJ2-7
TGTGCCATCAGTGAGTCGGGACAGGGGGGAGAGCAGTACTTC
CAISESGQGGEQYF
>-|-|TRBV2|TRBJ1-4
TGTGCCAGCACTCCTCCCCGGGGGGAAGAAACTAATGAAAAACTGTTTTTT
CASTPPRGEETNEKLFF
>TRBD1|-|TRBV28|TRBJ2-1
TGTGCCAGCAGCCGGGGACAGGGGGACATCAATGAGCAGTTCTTC
CASSRGQGDINEQFF
>-|-|TRBV28|TRBJ1-2
TGTGCCAGCAGTTCACTCTATGGCTACACCTTC
CASSSLYGYTF
>-|-|TRBV18|TRBJ2-1
TGTGCCAGCTCACCCCAACCGACTAGCTCCTACAATGAGCAGTTCTTC
CASSPQPTSSYNEQFF
>-|once|TRBV29-1|TRBJ2-5
TGCAGCGGGAAGAGTCGGGGATGGCAAGAGACCCAGTACTTC
CSGKSRGWQETQYF
>TRBD1|-|TRBV28|TRBJ2-7
TGTGCCAGCAGTTTCCACCTCGGGACAGGGCCCTACGAGCAGTACTTC
CASSFHLGTGPYEQYF
>-|-|TRBV5-5|TRBJ1-4
TGTGCCAGCAGCTTGGGGGGGCATAATGAAAAACTGTTTTTT
CASSLGGHNEKLFF
>TRBD1|-|TRBV6-5|TRBJ1-1
TGTGCCAGCACTCGCGACAGGGACATCACTGAAGCTTTCTTT
CASTRDRDITEAFF
>TRBD2|-|TRBV5-1|TRBJ2-1
TGCGCCAGCAGCTTCAGCGGGAGGGCCGGTAATGAGCAGTTCTTC
CASSFSGRAGNEQFF
>-|once|TRBV28|TRBJ2-3
TGTGCCAGCAGTCCAAGCGGGCGGGGCCCAAGCACAGATACGCAGTATTTT
CASSPSGRGPSTDTQYF